The next 17 T cell receptor beta chains were all read from a single sample in a study of blood T cell repertoires in COVID-19. The table came from immunoSEQ multiplex PCR; TCRdb's copy has only in-frame clones and leaves some out. The data show about 260,000 clones, with roughly 90% seen just once and around 11% held by the top ten. Sequencing was done on a sample of peripheral blood. These receptor sequences come from a woman under 40 with COVID-19, enrolled during active disease.

The chain's CDR3 is CASSVEGRPNTGELFF. As DNA, the CDR3 is TGTGCCAGCAGCGTAGAAGGCAGGCCAAACACCGGGGAGCTGTTTTTT. V gene TRBV9 combines with J gene TRBJ2-2, with D unresolved. V gave up 0 bases and J gave up 2 bases, with 11 bases separating them. The CDR3 totals 16 residues. The V gene's germline CDR1 is SGDLS and CDR2 YYNGEE.

The chain is built from TRBV15 and TRBJ1-1, with D unresolved. V was clipped by 0 bases and J by 3 bases, with 17 bases between them. The length of the CDR3 is 17 residues. Germline V gives CDR1 LNHNV, CDR2 YYDKDF (reference sequence). CDR3 sequence (DNA): TGTGCCACCAGCAGAGATCTCGCCGGGTTTGGTGACACTGAAGCTTTCTTT. Translated, it gives CATSRDLAGFGDTEAFF.

This sequence joins TRBV6-5 and TRBJ1-4; perhaps TRBD1 as D (5 bases). V was clipped by 0 bases and J by 4 bases, with 12 bases between them. This CDR3 contains 16 residues. Germline loops: CDR1 MNHEY, CDR2 SVGAGI. Here the CDR3 reads CASSYSWGSRNEKLFF. For the CDR3, the DNA is TGTGCCAGCAGTTACTCGTGGGGCAGCCGTAATGAAAAACTGTTTTTT.

The V gene is TRBV24-1, the J gene TRBJ2-1; 13 bases agree with TRBD2. The CDR3 has 16 residues. Germline V gene data show CDR1 as KGHDR and CDR2 as SFDVKD. Unmatched junction bases numbered 6, after V lost 4 bases and J lost 7 bases. CDR3 bases: TGTGCCACCAGTGAAAAGACTAGCGGGAGGAGAAATGAGCAGTTCTTC. It yields the protein CATSEKTSGRRNEQFF.

CDR3 nucleotides: TGCAGCGTCGCCAGGTCGCACGAAGCTTTCTTT. This gives the protein CSVARSHEAFF. The rearrangement links TRBV29-1 to TRBJ1-1; D not resolved. This CDR3 has 11 residues. V lost 6 bases and J 8 bases, leaving 13 bases between the germline ends. The germline gives CDR1 SQVTM, CDR2 ANQGSEA.

The rearrangement links TRBV10-3 to TRBJ1-5, with 9 positions matching TRBD1. Germline CDR1 ENHRY, CDR2 SYGVKD. CDR3 length: 14 amino acids. Germline trimming cut 5 bases from V and 7 bases from J; bases unmatched to any gene: 6. The CDR3 protein is CAISRQGVGQPQHF. CDR3 nucleotide sequence: TGTGCCATCAGTCGACAGGGGGTGGGCCAGCCCCAGCATTTT.

CDR3 sequence: CASSYRGGEKLFF. The CDR3, as DNA: TGTGCCAGCAGCTACCGGGGAGGAGAAAAACTGTTTTTT. This chain joins TRBV7-6 and TRBJ1-4; D is unresolved. Germline CDR1 SGHVS, CDR2 FNYEAQ. V was cut by 4 bases and J by 8 bases, with 11 bases left in between. The CDR3 extends over 13 amino acids.

The chain links TRBV4-3 to TRBJ2-1; 8 bases are a match to TRBD2. The length of the CDR3 is 15 residues. The trim removed 0 bases at V and 6 bases at J, leaving 4 bases unmatched. Germline CDR1 and CDR2: LGHNA and YSLEER. The CDR3 reads CASSQDGREGNEQFF. The CDR3 DNA is TGCGCCAGCAGCCAAGACGGGAGGGAGGGCAATGAGCAGTTCTTC.

V usage is TRBV20-1 and J usage is TRBJ2-7; 12 nucleotides align to TRBD2. With 3 bases clipped from V and 6 bases from J, the junction kept 9 bases outside the gene matches. The CDR3 runs 15 residues. CDR1 and CDR2 (germline): DFQATT, SNEGSKA (reference sequence). The chain's CDR3 is CSASRLAGELGEQYF. The CDR3 DNA reads TGCAGTGCTAGTCGACTAGCGGGAGAACTGGGCGAGCAGTACTTC.

The CDR3, as DNA: TGTGCCAGCAGCCCCCCCCTCATCCAGGCGCAGTTCTTC. This codes for CASSPPLIQAQFF. The rearrangement joins TRBV7-9 to TRBJ2-1; D is unclear. V lost 5 bases to trimming and J lost 12 bases, with 17 bases between them. Germline-derived CDR1 and CDR2 are SEHNR and FQNEAQ (reference sequence). The CDR3 covers 13 residues.

The rearrangement joins TRBV7-2 to TRBJ2-3; TRBD2 might be the D (6 bases). Per germline, CDR1 SGHTA and CDR2 FQGNSA. Trimming took off 8 bases at V and 6 bases at J, with 18 bases between the two ends. The CDR3 has 14 amino acids. The CDR3 DNA reads as TGTGCCAGCGGGCGGGGTGAATGGGTGGATACGCAGTATTTT. It specifies CASGRGEWVDTQYF.

In DNA, the CDR3 is TGTGCCAGCAGCCAGGGGAAGACTAGCGGGAGGGCCTCTGTAGAGACCCAGTACTTC. This gives the protein CASSQGKTSGRASVETQYF. The rearrangement joins TRBV3-1 (or the pseudogene TRBV3-2) to TRBJ2-5, with 14 bases matching TRBD2. V gave up 3 bases and J gave up 4 bases; unmatched junction bases: 13. Germline assignment: CDR1 LGHDT and CDR2 YNNKEL (reference sequence). The CDR3 is 19 amino acids.

This chain joins TRBV5-8 and TRBJ2-7, with a tentative D call TRBD1 (6 bases). CDR1 SGHTS and CDR2 YDEGEE come from the germline V gene. The length of the CDR3 is 13 residues. Trimming took off 2 bases at V and 7 bases at J, with 13 bases between the two ends. The CDR3 sequence: CASSFTGNGEQYF. For the CDR3, the DNA is TGTGCCAGCAGCTTCACAGGGAACGGGGAGCAGTACTTC.

As for this clone: This CDR3 is also generated by other DNA sequences in the sample. The V and J genes are TRBV5-1 and TRBJ2-5; D gene unclear. V was clipped by 0 bases and J by 0 bases, with 6 bases between them. The CDR3 runs to 14 residues. Per the germline V gene, CDR1 is SGHRS and CDR2 is YFSETQ. The CDR3 loop is CASSLGDYQETQYF. Written as DNA, the CDR3 is TGCGCCAGCAGCTTGGGTGACTACCAAGAGACCCAGTACTTC.

The V gene is TRBV28, the J gene TRBJ2-7; 11 bases agree with TRBD2. The V segment lost 3 bases and the J segment 5 bases; nucleotides outside the gene matches: 6. The CDR3 runs 15 residues. Germline V gene data show CDR1 as MDHEN and CDR2 as SYDVKM. In nucleotides, the CDR3 is TGTGCCAGCAGTTTCCTGACTAGCGGGATCAACGAGCAGTACTTC. Protein: CASSFLTSGINEQYF. Full variable domain (remainder filled in from reference TRBV28 and TRBJ2-7): DVKVTQSSRYLVKRTGEKVFLECVQDMDHENMFWYRQDPGLGLRLIYFSYDVKMKEKGDIPEGYSVSREKKERFSLILESASTNQTSMYLCASSFLTSGINEQYFGPGTRLTVT.

V and J are TRBV5-4 and TRBJ2-2; 10 bases line up with TRBD1. The CDR3 has 16 amino acids. J was trimmed by 2 bases and V by 4 bases; bases with no gene match: 5. CDR1 and CDR2 from the germline V gene are SGHNT and YYREEE (reference sequence). The CDR3 is CASSKTGGGNTGELFF. The CDR3 region has the DNA TGTGCCAGCAGCAAGACAGGGGGCGGTAACACCGGGGAGCTGTTTTTT.

This clone was found once. The gene calls are TRBV7-9 and TRBJ2-3; 13 bases align to TRBD2. The length of the CDR3 is 16 residues. Germline assignment: CDR1 SEHNR and CDR2 FQNEAQ (reference sequence). With V trimmed by 3 bases and J by 6 bases, 6 bases remained unmatched. The CDR3 DNA is TGTGCCAGCAGCTTGCGAACTAGCGGGAGGGAGGATACGCAGTATTTT. Its translation: CASSLRTSGREDTQYF.